This passage covers 2 T cell receptor beta chains from one sample sequenced in a study of blood T cell repertoires in COVID-19. The data were produced by immunoSEQ multiplex PCR, yet TCRdb's version contains in-frame clones alone and is incomplete. The profile shows over 200,000 clones, 75% to 90% of them singletons. What was sequenced was peripheral blood. The receptors originated from a human donor in a cohort sampled during active COVID-19.

This chain uses TRBV5-4 with TRBJ2-7, with 7 bases aligning to TRBD2. The CDR3 contains 14 residues. Germline V gene lookup returns CDR1 SGHNT and CDR2 YYREEE (reference sequence). The ends lost 1 base at V and 2 bases at J; junction bases unmatched: 3. CDR3 protein: CASSLTGGTYEQYF. The CDR3 DNA follows: TGTGCCAGCAGCTTGACGGGGGGTACCTACGAGCAGTACTTC.

This sequence joins TRBV6-2 or TRBV6-3 and TRBJ2-1, with 14 bases that match TRBD2. The germline CDR1 and CDR2 sequences are MNHEY and SVGEGT. The CDR3 is made up of 18 amino acids. The V and J ends lost 5 bases and 4 bases, in that order; junction bases with no gene match: 10. As DNA, the CDR3 is TGTGCCAGCAGTAAACCCGGGACTAGCGGGAGATCGTACAATGAGCAGTTCTTC. Protein product: CASSKPGTSGRSYNEQFF.